Only a few counts were recorded for the clone carrying this TCR beta chain. This entry comes from a study of T cell repertoires in aging, cancer and after chemotherapy. Study details: Donor ages fell into six groups from 30 or younger up to 70 or older. Glioblastoma patients receiving temozolomide-based therapy gave paired samples before and after chemotherapy.

Multiplex touch-down PCR with TRB-A/B primers amplified rearranged V-D-J TRB sequences. TCRdb re-called the multiplex PCR reads with MiXCR, one entry per CDR3 protein. The profile shows some 970 distinct CDR3 sequences, roughly 30% of them singletons. The germline V and J ends were trimmed by 4 bases and 0 bases, with 19 bases remaining between them. CDR3 length: 16 amino acids. Germline CDR1 reads SQVTM; CDR2 reads ANQGSEA. TCR beta rearrangements were amplified from peripheral blood genomic DNA. This clonotype originated in a human donor with a solid tumor. This chain uses TRBV29-1 with TRBJ2-7, with D possibly called TRBD1 or TRBD2 (6 bases each). What was sequenced was blood. This chain's CDR3 is CSVVGGDRLSSYEQYF. DNA of the CDR3: TGCAGCGTTGTGGGGGGAGACAGGCTCTCCTCCTACGAGCAGTACTTC.